The rows below give T cell receptor beta chains drawn from one sample of a study of cytomegalovirus exposure and HLA in healthy donors. Here immunoSEQ multiplex PCR was the method, and the copy in TCRdb shows in-frame clones only, minus some. The table includes approximately 150,000 clones, roughly 82% detected once. Sequenced input: PBMCs. Receptor source: a male donor in good health and CMV-seronegative. Each CDR3 is given with its conserved first and last residue. The D gene is left open where the match is weak. Expanded clones are given a class, and other clones once, few, many or no size at all.

j_gene | d_gene | v_gene | abundance | len | CDR3nt | CDR3aa
TRBJ1-3 | NA | TRBV6-5 | NA | 14 | TGTGCCAGCAGTTCAACAGGATCCGGAAACACCATATATTTT | CASSSTGSGNTIYF
TRBJ2-1 | TRBD1 | TRBV5-6 | NA | 16 | TGTGCCAGCAGCTTCACCGGGACAGGGGTCGGCGATGAGCAGTTCTTC | CASSFTGTGVGDEQFF
TRBJ1-1 | TRBD1 | TRBV27 | NA | 17 | TGTGCCAGCAGTTTCGCGGACAGGGGGCGCAGGTACACTGAAGCTTTCTTT | CASSFADRGRRYTEAFF
TRBJ2-1 | NA | TRBV6-4 | NA | 13 | TGTGCCAGCAGTGACTCTCCTATGAATGAGCAGTTCTTC | CASSDSPMNEQFF
TRBJ1-2 | TRBD1 | TRBV6-1 | NA | 15 | TGTGCCAGCAGTGAAGGGGGACAGGGGGGGGAGGGCTACACCTTC | CASSEGGQGGEGYTF
TRBJ1-1 | NA | TRBV19 | NA | 13 | TGTGCCAGTATCCCTAGCAGAGCCACTGAAGCTTTCTTT | CASIPSRATEAFF
TRBJ1-1 | TRBD1 | TRBV19 | NA | 16 | TGTGCCAGTAGTATAGGATTCGGACAGGGGATTGCTGAAGCTTTCTTT | CASSIGFGQGIAEAFF
TRBJ1-6 | NA | TRBV19 | once | 14 | TGTGCCAGTAGTATCTTAGGGGCCGGTTCACCCCTCCACTTT | CASSILGAGSPLHF
TRBJ1-3 | NA | TRBV5-5 | NA | 18 | TGTGCCAGCAGCTTGCTGGGCGGGCTTTTCGGCTCTGGAAACACCATATATTTT | CASSLLGGLFGSGNTIYF
TRBJ2-3 | NA | TRBV6-1 | NA | 16 | TGTGCCAGCAGTGAAGTAGGGAGACTGGGCACAGATACGCAGTATTTT | CASSEVGRLGTDTQYF
TRBJ1-2 | TRBD1 | TRBV6-4 | NA | 14 | TGTGCCAGCAGTCCCGGGACAGTGAACTATGGCTACACCTTC | CASSPGTVNYGYTF
TRBJ1-1 | NA | TRBV29-1 | NA | 14 | TGCAGCGTTGCTTTGCAGGTACAATACACTGAAGCTTTCTTT | CSVALQVQYTEAFF
TRBJ1-1 | NA | TRBV21-1 | NA | 17 | TGTGCCAGCAGCAAAGCAAGGCAAGACGGGGTCGGCACTGAAGCTTTCTTT | CASSKARQDGVGTEAFF
TRBJ2-7 | NA | TRBV28 | NA | 14 | TGTGCCAGCAGCCCCGGACAGCTCCCCTACGAGCAGTACTTC | CASSPGQLPYEQYF
TRBJ1-2 | TRBD1 | TRBV6-1 | NA | 13 | TGTGCCAGCAGTGGGACAGGGTTCTATGGCTACACCTTC | CASSGTGFYGYTF
TRBJ2-1 | NA | TRBV6-6 | NA | 16 | TGTGCCAGCAGTTACTCAGCGGGTCACTCCTACAATGAGCAGTTCTTC | CASSYSAGHSYNEQFF
TRBJ2-3 | TRBD2 | TRBV7-9 | once | 16 | TGTGCCAGCAGCACTCCCGGGAGCGGGGGAACAGATACGCAGTATTTT | CASSTPGSGGTDTQYF
TRBJ2-2 | NA | TRBV9 | NA | 15 | TGTGCCAGCAGCGTAGAGAACGGGGGAGGCGGGGAGCTGTTTTTT | CASSVENGGGGELFF
TRBJ2-3 | NA | TRBV7-2 | NA | 18 | TGTGCCAGCAGCTTAGCCATGGGTTTAGGCGGGGCCACAGATACGCAGTATTTT | CASSLAMGLGGATDTQYF
TRBJ2-1 | TRBD2 | TRBV9 | NA | 16 | TGTGCCAGCAGCGGGGGACTAGCGGGAGTGTCCAATGAGCAGTTCTTC | CASSGGLAGVSNEQFF
TRBJ2-2 | NA | TRBV7-9 | NA | 15 | TGTGCCAGCAGCTTAGACAGAGCGAACACCGGGGAGCTGTTTTTT | CASSLDRANTGELFF
TRBJ2-4 | NA | TRBV21-1 | NA | 15 | TGTGCCAGCAGCAAAGCAGTACAAAACAAAAACATTCAGTACTTC | CASSKAVQNKNIQYF
TRBJ2-7 | NA | TRBV28 | NA | 12 | TGTGCCAGCAGTTTACGGGAGTACGAGCAGTACTTC | CASSLREYEQYF
TRBJ2-7 | NA | TRBV6-5 | NA | 15 | TGTGCCAGCAGTTACTCTACAGGGAGAAGTTACGAGCAGTACTTC | CASSYSTGRSYEQYF